This T cell receptor (beta chain) was captured by sequencing in a study of vaccination effects on CD4 cells after COVID-19. Background on the study: Early after vaccination, and again late, three convalescent patients were sampled. The median interval between the second dose and post-vaccine sampling was 72 days.

The CDR3 contains 13 residues. V lost 6 bases, J lost 5 bases, and 10 bases lay in between. CDR1 MNHEY and CDR2 SVGAGI come from the germline V gene. On roughly day 9 of culture, CD4+ T cells were separated out. PCR-confirmed SARS-CoV-2 infection occurred in the person between March and December 2020. The cohort was immunized with two doses of either the BNT162b2 or mRNA-1273 vaccine. Method: immunoSEQ multiplex PCR; TCRdb's copy keeps in-frame clones and lacks some. The sample lists tens of thousands of clones, roughly four fifths seen once, with about 6.4% in the top ten. A word on this clone: The antigen remains undetermined.

This clonotype was sampled from a human donor who had a prior SARS-CoV-2 infection. Sample: CD4+ T cells from PBMCs cultured without peptide, taken after COVID-19 vaccination. The chain couples TRBV6-5 to TRBJ2-2; a weak D match, TRBD2 (5 bases). CDR3 DNA: TGTGCCAGCAGGATAGCGTCGACCGGGGAGCTGTTTTTT. Amino acid sequence: CASRIASTGELFF.